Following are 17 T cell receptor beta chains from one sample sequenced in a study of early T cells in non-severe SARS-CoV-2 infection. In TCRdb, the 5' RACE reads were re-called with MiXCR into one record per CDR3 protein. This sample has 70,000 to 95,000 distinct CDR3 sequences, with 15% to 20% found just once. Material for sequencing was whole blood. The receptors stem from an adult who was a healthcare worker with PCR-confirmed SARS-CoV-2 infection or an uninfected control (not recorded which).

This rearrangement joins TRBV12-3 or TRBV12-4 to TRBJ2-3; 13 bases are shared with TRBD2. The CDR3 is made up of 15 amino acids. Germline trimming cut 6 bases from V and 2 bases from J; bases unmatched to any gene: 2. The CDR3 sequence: CASRLAGGVTDTQYF. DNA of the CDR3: TGTGCCAGCAGACTAGCGGGGGGGGTCACAGATACGCAGTATTTT.

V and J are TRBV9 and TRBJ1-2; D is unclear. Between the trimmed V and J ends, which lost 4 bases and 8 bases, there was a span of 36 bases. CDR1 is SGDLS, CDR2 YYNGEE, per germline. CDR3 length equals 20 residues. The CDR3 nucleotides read TGTGCCAGCAGCCCCGCGTTTTTCGTGGGAGAGTCGTATATTTTTCGCGGCTACACCTTC. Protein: CASSPAFFVGESYIFRGYTF.

The CDR3 region has the DNA TGTGCCAGCAGCCAACTCCAGTGGGGGTTAAGGAAGACCCAGTACTTC. It specifies CASSQLQWGLRKTQYF. This chain joins TRBV5-6 and TRBJ2-5; the D call may be TRBD1 or TRBD2 (5 bases each). CDR1 SGHDT and CDR2 YYEEEE come from the germline V gene. V lost 4 bases and J 6 bases, leaving 22 bases between the germline ends. The CDR3 length is 16 residues.

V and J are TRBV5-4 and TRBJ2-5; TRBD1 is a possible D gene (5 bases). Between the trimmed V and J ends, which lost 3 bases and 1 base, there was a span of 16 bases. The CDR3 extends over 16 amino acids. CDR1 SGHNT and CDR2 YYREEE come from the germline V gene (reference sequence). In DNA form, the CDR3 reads TGTGCCAGCAGCTCCTCTTTTCAGGGCGCCCAAGAGACCCAGTACTTC. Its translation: CASSSSFQGAQETQYF. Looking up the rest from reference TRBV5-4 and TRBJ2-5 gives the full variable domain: ETGVTQSPTHLIKTRGQQVTLRCSSQSGHNTVSWYQQALGQGPQFIFQYYREEENGRGNFPPRFSGLQFPNYSSELNVNALELDDSALYLCASSSSFQGAQETQYFGPGTRLLVL.

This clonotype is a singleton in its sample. CDR3 coding DNA: TGCAGCGTTCTCCCGGGACTAGCGGGCAATGAGCAGTTCTTC. Encoded protein: CSVLPGLAGNEQFF. The chain uses TRBV29-1 and TRBJ2-1, with 12 bases fitting TRBD2. The ends lost 5 bases at V and 6 bases at J; junction bases unmatched: 5. Germline V gene lookup returns CDR1 SQVTM and CDR2 ANQGSEA. The CDR3 loop spans 14 amino acids.

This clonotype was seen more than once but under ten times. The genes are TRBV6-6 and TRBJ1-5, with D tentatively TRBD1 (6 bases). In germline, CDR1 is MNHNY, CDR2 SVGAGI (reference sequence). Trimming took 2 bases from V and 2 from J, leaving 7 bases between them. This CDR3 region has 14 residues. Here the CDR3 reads CASSYDRRNQPQHF. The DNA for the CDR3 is TGTGCCAGCAGTTACGACAGGCGCAATCAGCCCCAGCATTTT.

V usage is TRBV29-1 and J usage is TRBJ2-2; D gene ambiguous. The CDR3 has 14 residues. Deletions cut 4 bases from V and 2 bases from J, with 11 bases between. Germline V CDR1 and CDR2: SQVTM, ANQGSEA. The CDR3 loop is CSVGNGFNTGELFF. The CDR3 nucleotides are TGCAGCGTTGGCAACGGCTTCAACACCGGGGAGCTGTTTTTT.

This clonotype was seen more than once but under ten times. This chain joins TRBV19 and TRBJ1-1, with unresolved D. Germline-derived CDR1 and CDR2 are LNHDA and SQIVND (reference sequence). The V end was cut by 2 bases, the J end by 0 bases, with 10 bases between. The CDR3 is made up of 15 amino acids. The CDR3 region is CASSIRGVVNTEAFF. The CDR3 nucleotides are TGTGCCAGTAGTATACGAGGAGTTGTGAACACTGAAGCTTTCTTT.

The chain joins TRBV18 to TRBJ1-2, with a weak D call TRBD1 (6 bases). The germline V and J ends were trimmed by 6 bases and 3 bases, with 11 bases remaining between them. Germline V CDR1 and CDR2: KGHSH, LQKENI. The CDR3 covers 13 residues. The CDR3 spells CASSSDSDYGYTF. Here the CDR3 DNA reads TGTGCCAGCTCTTCGGACAGCGACTATGGCTACACCTTC.

In DNA form, the CDR3 reads TGCGCCAGCAGCTTGGGTTGGATGGCGAACACTGAAGCTTTCTTT. Residues: CASSLGWMANTEAFF. V usage is TRBV5-1 and J usage is TRBJ1-1, with D unclear. There are 15 residues in the CDR3. Trimming left V 0 bases short and J 1 base short, with 10 bases between. CDR1 and CDR2 from the germline V gene are SGHRS and YFSETQ. Drawing the rest from reference TRBV5-1 and TRBJ1-1, the complete variable domain is KAGVTQTPRYLIKTRGQQVTLSCSPISGHRSVSWYQQTPGQGLQFLFEYFSETQRNKGNFPGRFSGRQFSNSRSEMNVSTLELGDSALYLCASSLGWMANTEAFFGQGTRLTVV.

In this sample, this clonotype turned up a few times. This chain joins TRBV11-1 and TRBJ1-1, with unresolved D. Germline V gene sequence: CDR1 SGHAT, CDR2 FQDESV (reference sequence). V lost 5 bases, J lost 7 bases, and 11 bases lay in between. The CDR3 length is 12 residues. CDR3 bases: TGTGCCAGCAGCCCCGGTTGGGGTGAAGCTTTCTTT. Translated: CASSPGWGEAFF.

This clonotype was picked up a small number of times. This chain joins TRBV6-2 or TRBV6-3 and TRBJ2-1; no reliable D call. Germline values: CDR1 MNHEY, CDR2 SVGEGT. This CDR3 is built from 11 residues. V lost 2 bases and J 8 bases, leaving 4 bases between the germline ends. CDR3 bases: TGTGCCAGCAGTTACGTGCATGAGCAGTTCTTC. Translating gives CASSYVHEQFF.

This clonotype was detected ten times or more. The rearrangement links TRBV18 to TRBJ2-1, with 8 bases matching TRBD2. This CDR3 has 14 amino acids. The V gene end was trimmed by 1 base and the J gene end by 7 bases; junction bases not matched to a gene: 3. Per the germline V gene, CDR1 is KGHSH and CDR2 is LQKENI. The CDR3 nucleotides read TGTGCCAGCTCACCACTAGCGGGGATAAATGAGCAGTTCTTC. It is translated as CASSPLAGINEQFF.

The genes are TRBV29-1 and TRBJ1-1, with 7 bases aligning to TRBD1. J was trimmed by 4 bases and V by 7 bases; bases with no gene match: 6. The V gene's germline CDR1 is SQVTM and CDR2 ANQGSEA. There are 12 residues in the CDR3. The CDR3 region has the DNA TGCAGCGGGTACAGGGGAGCCACTGAAGCTTTCTTT. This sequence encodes CSGYRGATEAFF.

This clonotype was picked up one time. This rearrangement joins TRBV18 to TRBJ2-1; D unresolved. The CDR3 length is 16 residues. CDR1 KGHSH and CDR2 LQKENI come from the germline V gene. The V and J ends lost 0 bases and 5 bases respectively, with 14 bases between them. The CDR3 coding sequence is TGTGCCAGCTCACCACCTCCCCCGAGGATAGACAATGAGCAGTTCTTC. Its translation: CASSPPPPRIDNEQFF.

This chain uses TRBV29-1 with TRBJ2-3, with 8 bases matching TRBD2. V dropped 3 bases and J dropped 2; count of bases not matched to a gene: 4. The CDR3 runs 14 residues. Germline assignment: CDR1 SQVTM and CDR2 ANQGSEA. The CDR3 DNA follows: TGCAGCGTTGAGGAAGGACTAGCCACAGATACGCAGTATTTT. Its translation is CSVEEGLATDTQYF.

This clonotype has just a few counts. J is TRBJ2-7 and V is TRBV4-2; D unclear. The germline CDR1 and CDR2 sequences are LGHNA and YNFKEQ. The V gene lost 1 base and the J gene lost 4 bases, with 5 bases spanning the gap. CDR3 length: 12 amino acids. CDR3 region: CASSQGRYEQYF. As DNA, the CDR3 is TGTGCCAGCAGCCAAGGGCGATACGAGCAGTACTTC.